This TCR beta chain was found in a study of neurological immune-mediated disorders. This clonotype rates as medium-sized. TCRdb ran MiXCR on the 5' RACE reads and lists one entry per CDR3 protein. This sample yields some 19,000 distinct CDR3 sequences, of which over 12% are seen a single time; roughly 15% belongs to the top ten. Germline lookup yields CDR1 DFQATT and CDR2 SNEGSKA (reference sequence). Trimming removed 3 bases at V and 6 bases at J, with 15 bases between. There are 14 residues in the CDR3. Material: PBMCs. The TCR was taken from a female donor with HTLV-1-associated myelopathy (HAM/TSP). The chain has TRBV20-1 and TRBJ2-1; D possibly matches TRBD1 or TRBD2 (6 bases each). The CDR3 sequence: CSASIRGRSNEQFF. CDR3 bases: TGCAGTGCTAGTATTCGGGGGCGAAGCAATGAGCAGTTCTTC.